Each of the 21 T cell receptor beta chains below was sequenced from the same sample in a study of molecular identifiers for immune sequencing clone quantification listed by TCRdb under 2018. To prepare the library, PCR was applied. This sample was sequenced with an Illumina HiSeq 4000. TCRdb applied fastp at Q25 and MiXCR to the public reads, then kept only in-frame beta chains. Rows are unified per CDR3 protein, each entry keeping the most common DNA and genes. A total of more than 60,000 distinct CDR3 sequences appear in this sample, around 17% of them only once. Approximately 1.5% of the sample rests with the top ten. Input material: naive CD8+ T cells from blood, with Jurkat cell RNA spiked in. The cell subset or site label for this specimen denotes: FACS-sorted CD8+CD4-CCR7+CD45RA+ naive T cells. The receptors shown here come from a human donor in good health. Some libraries in this study had Jurkat cell RNA spiked in.

A few counts support this clonotype. The chain joins TRBV12-3 or TRBV12-4 to TRBJ1-1; no clear D gene. The length of the CDR3 is 13 residues. V shed 3 bases and J shed 1 base, with 6 bases lying between them. Here the CDR3 reads CASSFDTNTEAFF. The CDR3 DNA reads TGTGCCAGCAGTTTTGATACGAACACTGAAGCTTTCTTT.

This sequence joins TRBV19 and TRBJ2-2; D call uncertain. CDR3 length: 13 amino acids. Trimming left V 5 bases short and J 5 bases short, with 9 bases between. Germline CDR1 is LNHDA and CDR2 is SQIVND (reference sequence). CDR3 region: CASSQTRTGELFF. The CDR3 DNA is TGTGCCAGTAGTCAGACTCGTACCGGGGAGCTGTTTTTT.

Notes on this clonotype: A much larger clone lies one base from this, so it may be a read error. CDR3 loop: CASGFSDFRGEAFF. The CDR3, as DNA: TGTGCCAGCGGTTTCTCAGACTTTCGGGGTGAAGCTTTCTTT. The rearrangement uses TRBV12-3 or TRBV12-4 and TRBJ1-1, with unresolved D. CDR3 size: 14 residues.

Of note for this clonotype: An end of the junction does not agree with germline; a read error may underlie this. The chain is built from TRBV14 and TRBJ2-7, with D hard to call. Germline V gene sequence: CDR1 SGHDN, CDR2 FVKESK. This CDR3 has 14 amino acids. CDR3 sequence: CASSHVGPGDERYF. The CDR3 nucleotides are TGTGCCAGCAGCCATGTCGGCCCAGGCGACGAGCGGTACTTC.

The table lists this clonotype with many counts. The V and J genes are TRBV27 and TRBJ2-2; D remains ambiguous. The CDR3 has 13 amino acids. V lost 0 bases and J lost 3, with 2 bases in between. Germline V CDR1 and CDR2: MNHEY, SMNVEV (reference sequence). The CDR3 is CASSLSYTGELFF. CDR3 bases: TGTGCCAGCAGTTTATCTTACACCGGGGAGCTGTTTTTT.

At least ten counts were recorded for this clonotype. The chain has TRBV4-2 and TRBJ1-1; D remains ambiguous. The germline V and J ends were trimmed by 1 base and 6 bases, with 3 bases remaining between them. This CDR3 spans 11 amino acids. Germline V CDR1 and CDR2: LGHNA, YNFKEQ. CDR3 nucleotides: TGTGCCAGCAGCCAAGGTCCTGAAGCTTTCTTT. It translates to CASSQGPEAFF.

This clonotype showed up many times. The chain links TRBV7-9 to TRBJ1-1; D is possibly TRBD1 (6 bases). This CDR3 region has 13 residues. CDR1 and CDR2 (germline): SEHNR, FQNEAQ (reference sequence). Trimming removed 2 bases at V and 6 bases at J, with 10 bases between. CDR3 DNA: TGTGCCAGCAGCTTAAGGCGGGGGCCTGAAGCTTTCTTT. Its translation is CASSLRRGPEAFF.

As for this clonotype: A much larger clone differs from this one at a single base, so this may be a read error. The chain uses TRBV19 and TRBJ1-4, with a weak D call TRBD1 (6 bases). CDR3 length: 17 amino acids. The germline CDR1 and CDR2 sequences are LNHDA and SQIVND (reference sequence). For the CDR3, the DNA is TGTGCCAGTAGTACCCTTAGGGGGGGAGATACTAATGAAAAACTGCTTTTT. Amino acid sequence: CASSTLRGGDTNEKLLF.

In this sample, this clonotype turned up many times. This chain connects TRBV29-1 to TRBJ2-1, with D perhaps matching TRBD2 (5 bases). V lost 4 bases to trimming and J lost 6 bases, with 7 bases between them. The CDR3 runs 11 residues. Germline V gene sequence: CDR1 SQVTM, CDR2 ANQGSEA. The DNA for the CDR3 is TGCAGCGTTGGACTAACCAATGAGCAGTTCTTC. Translating gives CSVGLTNEQFF.

This clonotype has at least ten counts. This rearrangement joins TRBV2 to TRBJ2-3; D might be TRBD1 (6 bases). This CDR3 spans 16 amino acids. Between the trimmed V and J ends, which lost 7 bases and 0 bases, there was a span of 17 bases. The germline CDR1 and CDR2 sequences are SNHLY and FYNNEI. CDR3 sequence reads: CASKAFRDTSTDTQYF. CDR3 coding DNA: TGTGCCAGCAAAGCCTTCCGGGACACTAGCACAGATACGCAGTATTTT.

This clonotype was counted at least ten times. The chain uses TRBV27 and TRBJ2-1, with 10 positions matching TRBD2. The CDR3 is made up of 15 amino acids. V dropped 1 base and J dropped 8; count of bases not matched to a gene: 5. Germline V gene sequence: CDR1 MNHEY, CDR2 SMNVEV (reference sequence). CDR3 sequence: CASSLWLAGADEQFF. CDR3 bases: TGTGCCAGCAGTTTATGGCTAGCGGGAGCAGATGAGCAGTTCTTC.

This clonotype has a count of ten or more. CDR3 DNA sequence: TGTGCCAGCAGCCTATGGAGCAGGATGAACACTGAAGCTTTCTTT. Its protein product is CASSLWSRMNTEAFF. V is TRBV6-5 and J is TRBJ1-1; D unclear. Germline V gene data show CDR1 as MNHEY and CDR2 as SVGAGI. Trimming took off 6 bases at V and 0 bases at J, with 14 bases between the two ends. The CDR3 has 15 residues.

The CDR3 is CASSLPEAGELFF. The CDR3 DNA is TGTGCCAGTAGTTTACCTGAAGCCGGGGAGCTGTTTTTT. V is TRBV19 and J is TRBJ2-2; no clear D. Germline assignment: CDR1 LNHDA and CDR2 SQIVND (reference sequence). Trimming removed 5 bases from V and 6 bases from J, with 10 bases in between. The CDR3 is made up of 13 amino acids.

This clonotype was counted at least ten times. V and J are TRBV4-1 and TRBJ2-7; 7 nucleotides match TRBD2. Trimming took 2 bases from V and 7 from J; bases not matched to a gene: 8. Germline V CDR1 and CDR2: MGHRA, YSYEKL. The CDR3 covers 14 residues. CDR3 amino acids: CASSQLSGGWEQYF. The CDR3 DNA follows: TGCGCCAGCAGCCAACTCTCGGGGGGATGGGAGCAGTACTTC.

V gene TRBV5-6 combines with J gene TRBJ1-1, with D uncertain. Germline V CDR1 and CDR2: SGHDT, YYEEEE. The V end lost 2 bases, the J end lost 1 base, and 6 bases lay between the germline ends. CDR3 length equals 13 residues. CDR3: CASSFVQNTEAFF. The CDR3 region has the DNA TGTGCCAGCAGCTTTGTGCAGAACACTGAAGCTTTCTTT.

The rearrangement links TRBV24-1 to TRBJ1-5, with D maybe TRBD1 (6 bases). Trimming left V 4 bases short and J 4 bases short, with 13 bases between. Germline assignment: CDR1 KGHDR and CDR2 SFDVKD. This CDR3 is built from 15 residues. CDR3 in amino acids: CATSETGQINQPQHF. The DNA of the CDR3 is TGTGCCACCAGTGAAACTGGACAGATAAATCAGCCCCAGCATTTT.

This clonotype was counted many times. The rearrangement uses TRBV29-1 and TRBJ2-7; TRBD2 matches at 8 bases. This CDR3 is built from 14 residues. V lost 5 bases and J lost 1; bases outside the gene matches: 7. CDR1 and CDR2 (germline): SQVTM, ANQGSEA. The DNA for the CDR3 is TGCAGCGTTCAAAGCGGGAGAGGGTCCTACGAGCAGTACTTC. Translation: CSVQSGRGSYEQYF.

Concerning this clonotype: This could be a read error, since a much larger clone is one nucleotide away. This CDR3 is missing its conserved last phenylalanine or tryptophan, likely due to a read error. V and J are TRBV5-6 and TRBJ2-1; 9 nucleotides align to TRBD1. The CDR3 is 14 amino acids. The V gene's germline CDR1 is SGHDT and CDR2 YYEEEE. J gave up 9 bases and V 2 bases, and 6 bases lay outside the gene matches. CDR3 in DNA: TGTGCCAGCAGCTTTGGGACAGGGTATACTGAGCAGTTCGTC. Residues: CASSFGTGYTEQFV.

This clonotype was found a few times. It may be a read error: a sequence one base away is much more abundant. The CDR3 coding sequence is TGTGCCAGCAACTTAGCAGCGGGCGATGAGCAGTTCTTC. It codes for CASNLAAGDEQFF. J is TRBJ2-1 and V is TRBV11-3, with D possibly TRBD2 on 6 matching bases. CDR3 length: 13 amino acids. In germline, CDR1 is SGHNT, CDR2 YENEEA.

This clonotype has at least ten counts. The chain is built from TRBV11-3 and TRBJ2-2; 9 positions agree with TRBD1. The trim removed 4 bases at V and 4 bases at J, leaving 4 bases unmatched. Looked up from germline, CDR1 is SGHNT and CDR2 is YENEEA. The CDR3 is 15 residues long. Here the CDR3 reads CASSSRQGGTGELFF. In DNA form, the CDR3 reads TGTGCCAGCAGCTCTCGACAGGGGGGCACCGGGGAGCTGTTTTTT. The full variable domain, in which reference TRBV11-3 and TRBJ2-2 provide the parts outside the CDR3, is EAGVVQSPRYKIIEKKQPVAFWCNPISGHNTLYWYLQNLGQGPELLIRYENEEAVDDSQLPKDRFSAERLKGVDSTLKIQPAELGDSAVYLCASSSRQGGTGELFFGEGSRLTVL.

Comments on this clonotype: This may come from a read error, since a much larger clone is one base off. The chain is built from TRBV15 and TRBJ2-2, with a possible D match to TRBD1 (5 bases). Trimming removed 5 bases at V and 6 bases at J, with 16 bases between. Germline V gene lookup returns CDR1 LNHNV and CDR2 YYDKDF (reference sequence). The CDR3 consists of 15 residues. The CDR3 sequence is CATSVQDLVAGELFF. Here the CDR3 DNA reads TGTGCCACCAGCGTACAGGATCTGGTCGCCGGGGAGCTGTTTTTT.